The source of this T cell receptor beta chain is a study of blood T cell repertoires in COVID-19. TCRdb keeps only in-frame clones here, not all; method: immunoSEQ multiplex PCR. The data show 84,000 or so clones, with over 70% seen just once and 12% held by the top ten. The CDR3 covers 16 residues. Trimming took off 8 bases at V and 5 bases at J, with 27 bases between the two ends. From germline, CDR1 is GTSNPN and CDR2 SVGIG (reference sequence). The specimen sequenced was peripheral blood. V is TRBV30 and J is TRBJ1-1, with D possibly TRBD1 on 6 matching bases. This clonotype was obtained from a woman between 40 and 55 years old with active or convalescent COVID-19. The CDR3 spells CAAKGGPGQFGTEAFF. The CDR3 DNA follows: TGTGCCGCAAAGGGGGGGCCGGGGCAGTTTGGGACTGAAGCTTTCTTT.